This TCR beta chain emerged from a study of graft-versus-host responses after intestinal transplantation. Study overall: Transplants given to recipients were multivisceral, liver-intestinal, or isolated intestinal.

The V gene's germline CDR1 is MNHNS and CDR2 SASEGT. The CDR3 loop spans 14 amino acids. V gave up 6 bases and J gave up 3 bases; unmatched junction bases: 5. Concerning this clone: Its antigen is not known.

The method was immunoSEQ multiplex PCR; TCRdb's version includes in-frame clones alone and lacks a portion of them. The table lists 100,000 to 120,000 clones, about 94% of them singletons. Study observations and caveats: Allograft clonal ratios (graft-versus-host to host-versus-graft) were high in patients who had graft-donor T cell macrochimerism.

The source of this sequence is a human donor who received an intestinal transplant. The genes are TRBV6-1 and TRBJ1-3; 7 bases map to TRBD1. The sample in question was unstimulated CD8+ T cells sorted from spleen or lymph node cells, obtained before intestinal transplant. The CDR3 DNA reads TGTGCCAGCAGATTGCAGGGGGTTGGAAACACCATATATTTT. This translates into CASRLQGVGNTIYF.